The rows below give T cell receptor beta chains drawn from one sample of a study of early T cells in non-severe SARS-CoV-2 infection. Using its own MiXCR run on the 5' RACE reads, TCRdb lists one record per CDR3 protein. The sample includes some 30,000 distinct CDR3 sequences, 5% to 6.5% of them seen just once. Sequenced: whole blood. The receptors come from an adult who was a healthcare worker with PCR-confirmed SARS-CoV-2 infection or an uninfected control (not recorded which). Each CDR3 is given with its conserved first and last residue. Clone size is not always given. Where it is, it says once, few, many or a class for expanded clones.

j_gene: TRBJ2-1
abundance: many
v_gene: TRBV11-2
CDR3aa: CASSFSSGSVEQFF

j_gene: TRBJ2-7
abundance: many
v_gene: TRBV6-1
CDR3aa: CASSEDYPARSYEQYF

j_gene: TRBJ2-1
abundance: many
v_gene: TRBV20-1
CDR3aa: CSAIAGGEVGEQFF

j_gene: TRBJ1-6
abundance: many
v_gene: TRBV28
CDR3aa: CATETDSYNSPLHF

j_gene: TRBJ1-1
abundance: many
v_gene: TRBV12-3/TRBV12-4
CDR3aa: CASSPRTGVANTEAFF

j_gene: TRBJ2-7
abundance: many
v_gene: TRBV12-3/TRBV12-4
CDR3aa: CASSLAGVEYEQYF

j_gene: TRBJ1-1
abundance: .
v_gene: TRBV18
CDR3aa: CASSPIGTVTEAFF

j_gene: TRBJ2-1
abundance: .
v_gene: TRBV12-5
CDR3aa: CASGSGLAGYNEQFF

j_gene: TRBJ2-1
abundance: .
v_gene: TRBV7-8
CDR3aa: CASRSGLAGRHNEQFF

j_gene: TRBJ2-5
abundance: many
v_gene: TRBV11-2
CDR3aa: CASSLSSETQYF

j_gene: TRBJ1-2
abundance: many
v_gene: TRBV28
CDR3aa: CASMDNYGYTF

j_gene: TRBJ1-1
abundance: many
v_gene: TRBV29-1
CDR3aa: CSVRGISNTEAFF

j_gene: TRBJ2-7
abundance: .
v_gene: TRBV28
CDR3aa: CASSSSGHVYEQYF

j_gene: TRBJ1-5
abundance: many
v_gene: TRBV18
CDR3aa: CASSPTGNWGNQPQHF

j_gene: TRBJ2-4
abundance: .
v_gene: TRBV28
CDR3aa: CASSLLAGERAKNIQYF

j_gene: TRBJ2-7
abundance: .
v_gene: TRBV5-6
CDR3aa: CASSSGTGVYEQYF

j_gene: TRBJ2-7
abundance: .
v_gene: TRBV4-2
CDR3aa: CASSQDFGGSLGFHEQYF

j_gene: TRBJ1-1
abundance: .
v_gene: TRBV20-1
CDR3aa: CSASGTSLNTEAFF

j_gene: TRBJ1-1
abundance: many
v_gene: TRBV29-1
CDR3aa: CSGFRGQVGVNTEAFF

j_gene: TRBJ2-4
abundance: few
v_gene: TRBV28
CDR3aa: CASSLTGRGAKNIQYF

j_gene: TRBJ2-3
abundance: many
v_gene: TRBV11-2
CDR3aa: CASSLTLPAESKDDTQYF

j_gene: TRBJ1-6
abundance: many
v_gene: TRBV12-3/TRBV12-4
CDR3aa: CASSLDMLGSPLHF

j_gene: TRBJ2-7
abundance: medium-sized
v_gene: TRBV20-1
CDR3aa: CSAREGIHPGTYEQYF

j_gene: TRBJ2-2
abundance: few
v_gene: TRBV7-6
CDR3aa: CASSHRPSNTGELFF